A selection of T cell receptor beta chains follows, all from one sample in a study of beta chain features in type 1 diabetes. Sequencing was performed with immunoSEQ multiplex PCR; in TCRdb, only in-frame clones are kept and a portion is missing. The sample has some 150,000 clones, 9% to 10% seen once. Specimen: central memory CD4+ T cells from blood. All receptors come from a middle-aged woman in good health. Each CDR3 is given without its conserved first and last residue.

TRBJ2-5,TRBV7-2,ASSLIRASSGGQETQY
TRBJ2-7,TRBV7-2,ASSLAGNYEQY
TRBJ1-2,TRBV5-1,ASSSDRGNYGYT
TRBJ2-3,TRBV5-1,ASSLRASGGTTDTQY
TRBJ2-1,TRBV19,ASSLTGTKYNEQF
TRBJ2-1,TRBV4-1,ASSPGLAQYNEQF
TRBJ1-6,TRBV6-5,ASRPGTGGNSPLH
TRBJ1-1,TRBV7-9,ASSLAGGRAF
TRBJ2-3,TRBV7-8,ASSSPLASGGTDTQY
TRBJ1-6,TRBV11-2,ASSRTMGGNSPLH
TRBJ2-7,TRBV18,ASSPPTRGGEQY
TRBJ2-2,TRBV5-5,ASSFGDRDPGELF
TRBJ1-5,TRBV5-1,ASSPVPAGTGGNQPQH
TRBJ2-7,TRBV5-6,ASSFIHDRFGEQY
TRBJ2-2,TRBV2,ASSGQITGELF
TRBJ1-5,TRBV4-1,ASSQEPGNQPQH
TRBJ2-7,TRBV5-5,ASSLRSSYEQY
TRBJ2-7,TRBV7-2,ASSAQGGEQY
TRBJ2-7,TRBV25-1,ASSEPGTGGYEQY
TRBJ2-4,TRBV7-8,ASSLDGTGGKNIQY
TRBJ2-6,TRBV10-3,ASSQVAGANVLT
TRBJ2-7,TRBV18,ASSPETAPGEQY
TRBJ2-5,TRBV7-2,ASSQWGQGAQETQY
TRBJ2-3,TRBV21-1,ASSTGGTDTQY
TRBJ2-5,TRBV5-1,ASSLSSGQQETQY
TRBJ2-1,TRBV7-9,ASSAVEGRQGNNEQF
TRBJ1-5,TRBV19,ASSTDTGIGNQPQH
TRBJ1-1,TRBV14,ASSALGGNTEAF
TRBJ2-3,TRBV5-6,ASSSLKGHGYTDTQY
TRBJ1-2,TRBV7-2,ASSFGSGYGYT
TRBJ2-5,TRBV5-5,ASSRQETQY
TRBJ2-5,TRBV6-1,ASEPQRGKETQY
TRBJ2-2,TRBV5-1,ASGQGTGELF
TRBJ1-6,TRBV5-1,ASSPAEPGDSPLH
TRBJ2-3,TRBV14,ASSARLAGPPGDTQY
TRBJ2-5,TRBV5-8,ASSFSATGGETQY
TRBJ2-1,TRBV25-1,ASSPGGMQF
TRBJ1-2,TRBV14,ASSPTGAHSGYT
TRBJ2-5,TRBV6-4,ARPPPRRYQETQY
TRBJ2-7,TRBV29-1,SVVRGAGYEQY
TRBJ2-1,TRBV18,ASSPRSGGGYEQF
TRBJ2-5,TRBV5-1,ASSLGSPGARETQY
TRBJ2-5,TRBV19,ASRGTGKETQY
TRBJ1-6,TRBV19,ASSPGQGGNSPLH
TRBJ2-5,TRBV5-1,ASSLAGRVYEKEETQY
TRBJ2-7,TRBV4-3,ASSQDGTGRDEQY
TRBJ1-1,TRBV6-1,ASSEATGVRNTEAF
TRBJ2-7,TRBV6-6,ASSYGQGGLYEQY
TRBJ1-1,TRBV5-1,ASTQGSVGGTEAF
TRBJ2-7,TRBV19,ASSRNPPGQGAEQY
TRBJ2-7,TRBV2,ASESAGYEQY
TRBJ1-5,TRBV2,AGNWDRDNQPQH